These T cell receptor beta chains were read from a single sample in a study of T cell responses to AZD1222 COVID-19 vaccine. Repertoires were generated with immunoSEQ multiplex PCR, while TCRdb's copy carries only in-frame clones and drops some. Of some 130,000 clones detected, around nine tenths appear once; the ten largest clones hold over 1.5%. This specimen was peripheral blood, taken on day 0 of AZD1222 vaccination. All receptors come from an adult in good health. Each CDR3 is given with its conserved first and last residue. The order of the fields is J gene, V gene, clone size, D gene, CDR3 DNA, CDR3 protein. D genes are given only for firm matches. Clone size is not always given. Where it is, it says once, few, many or a class for expanded clones.

TRBJ1-6	TRBV5-1	once	NA	TGCGCCAGCAGTCTAGGGCCCCGAATTACTAGCTCCTATAATTCACCCCTCCACTTT	CASSLGPRITSSYNSPLHF
TRBJ2-5	TRBV28	NA	NA	TGTGCCAGCAGTTTTTTTGGGGCAGAGACCCAGTACTTC	CASSFFGAETQYF
TRBJ1-1	TRBV27	NA	NA	TGTGCCAGCAGTTTATACACAGGGATGACTGAAGCTTTCTTT	CASSLYTGMTEAFF
TRBJ2-1	TRBV18	few	TRBD2	TGTGCCAGCTCACCACTATCCCAGGGAGGGAATGAGCAGTTCTTC	CASSPLSQGGNEQFF
TRBJ1-2	TRBV30	once	NA	TGTGCCTGCCCGCAGGGTACCACGCGGGGAGCTAACTATGGCTACACCTTC	CACPQGTTRGANYGYTF
TRBJ1-5	TRBV5-1	NA	NA	TGCGCCAGCAGCCCGGGGGTCTATAGCAATCAGCCCCAGCATTTT	CASSPGVYSNQPQHF
TRBJ2-1	TRBV2	NA	NA	TGTGCCAGTTATCATAGGACAGATGAGCAGTTCTTC	CASYHRTDEQFF
TRBJ1-1	TRBV2	NA	TRBD1	TGTGCCAGCAATCCGACAGGGGTGAACACTGAAGCTTTCTTT	CASNPTGVNTEAFF
TRBJ2-7	TRBV5-6	once	TRBD2	TGTGCCAGCAGCTTGGGTCTAGCGGGAGGTCCTACCTACTTC	CASSLGLAGGPTYF
TRBJ2-2	TRBV5-1	NA	NA	TGCGCCAGCAGACCCTCGACGGCACACTCCACCGGGGAGCTGTTTTTT	CASRPSTAHSTGELFF
TRBJ1-6	TRBV28	once	NA	TGTGCCAGCAGACCCACCTTCCGGACTTCACCCCTCCACTTT	CASRPTFRTSPLHF
TRBJ1-3	TRBV9	NA	NA	TGTGCCAGCAGCTTCAGTGGAAACACCATATATTTT	CASSFSGNTIYF
TRBJ2-1	TRBV6-4	NA	NA	TGTGCCAGCAGTGACGTGGACTCCTACAATGAGCAGTTCTTC	CASSDVDSYNEQFF
TRBJ1-1	TRBV5-8	NA	NA	TGTGCCAGCAGCTTGAAGAGGGGCACTGAAGCTTTCTTT	CASSLKRGTEAFF
TRBJ1-2	TRBV28	NA	NA	TGTGCCAGCAGTTTCGGGGGGCGAGGCTACACCTTC	CASSFGGRGYTF
TRBJ1-6	TRBV4-1	NA	NA	TGCGCCAGCAGCCAAGAAAGCGCCTTGGATAATTCACCCCTCCACTTT	CASSQESALDNSPLHF
TRBJ2-2	TRBV19	NA	TRBD2	TGTGCCAGTACCGGGACTAGCGGGATCGTCACCGGGGAGCTGTTTTTT	CASTGTSGIVTGELFF
TRBJ1-1	TRBV28	NA	NA	TGTGCCAGCTTCTCCACGGCAAAAGCTTTCTTT	CASFSTAKAFF
TRBJ1-1	TRBV7-6	NA	NA	TGTGCCAGCAGCTTATCGATTCAAAGTCTCACTGAAGCTTTCTTT	CASSLSIQSLTEAFF
TRBJ2-7	TRBV3-1/TRBV3-2	NA	TRBD2	TGTGCCAGCAGCCACCGTAGCGGGGGAGTCTACGAGCAGTACTTC	CASSHRSGGVYEQYF
TRBJ2-7	TRBV7-9	NA	TRBD2	TGTGCCAGCAGCTTAGCCCACACCGGGAGGACATACGAGCAGTACTTC	CASSLAHTGRTYEQYF
TRBJ1-1	TRBV7-3	NA	NA	TGTGCCAGCAGCTTAACAGGGGGAGGAACTGAAGCTTTCTTT	CASSLTGGGTEAFF
TRBJ2-2	TRBV9	NA	TRBD2	TGTGCCAGCAGCCAATCCGGAGGACTCGCGGGGGGGCGTTTCACCGGGGAGCTGTTTTTT	CASSQSGGLAGGRFTGELFF
TRBJ1-2	TRBV4-3	NA	NA	TGCGCCAGCAGCCGCCGGACAGAGGGGTGGGATGGCTACACCTTC	CASSRRTEGWDGYTF
TRBJ1-2	TRBV6-5	NA	NA	TGTGCCAGCAGTTACTCGTCGCAGGGTGGAGAATATGGCTACACCTTC	CASSYSSQGGEYGYTF
TRBJ1-2	TRBV3-1/TRBV3-2	once	NA	TGTGCCAGCAGCCAACCCCCCCCGACAGACTATGGCTACACCTTC	CASSQPPPTDYGYTF
TRBJ2-7	TRBV5-4	NA	TRBD2	TGTGCCAGCAGCTTGGGGGGGGGACTAGCGGGATACGAGCAGTACTTC	CASSLGGGLAGYEQYF
TRBJ1-3	TRBV29-1	NA	NA	TGCAGCGCTACAGGGAGCTCTGGAAACACCATATATTTT	CSATGSSGNTIYF
TRBJ1-5	TRBV4-1	NA	NA	TGCGCCAGCAGCCAAGATCGGGTGGGACCCCAGCCCCAGCATTTT	CASSQDRVGPQPQHF
TRBJ1-5	TRBV3-1/TRBV3-2	NA	NA	TGTGCCAGCAGCCAAGACTTCCCAGGGGATAGCAATCAGCCCCAGCATTTT	CASSQDFPGDSNQPQHF
TRBJ2-2	TRBV9	NA	NA	TGTGCCAGCAGCATCGACAGGAGGACCGGGGAGCTGTTTTTT	CASSIDRRTGELFF
TRBJ2-1	TRBV14	NA	NA	TGTGCCAGCAGCCAAGATAACAGCGGGCTATACAATGAGCAGTTCTTC	CASSQDNSGLYNEQFF
TRBJ1-4	TRBV19	NA	TRBD1	TGTGCCAGTACACAACAGGGGTCGGCTAATGAAAAACTGTTTTTT	CASTQQGSANEKLFF
TRBJ1-6	TRBV4-1	NA	TRBD1	TGCGCCAGCAGCCAGGGGGACAGGGGGCGCGTTTCACCCCTCCACTTT	CASSQGDRGRVSPLHF
TRBJ2-2	TRBV7-2	NA	NA	TGTGCCAGCAGCTTCGGCAGCGGTACGAAGCCCGGGGAGCTGTTTTTT	CASSFGSGTKPGELFF
TRBJ1-1	TRBV3-1/TRBV3-2	once	NA	TGTGCCAGCAGCCTACTGAACACTGAAGCTTTCTTT	CASSLLNTEAFF
TRBJ2-3	TRBV6-2/TRBV6-3	NA	TRBD1	TGTGCCAGCAGCGAACCCGGGACAGCTAGCACAGATACGCAGTATTTT	CASSEPGTASTDTQYF
TRBJ1-1	TRBV29-1	NA	TRBD1	TGCAGCGTTGAGCGCAGGGGGCCGGTGAATGGTGCTTTCTTT	CSVERRGPVNGAFF
TRBJ1-4	TRBV27	NA	TRBD1	TGTGCCAGCAGCTCGACAGGGAGGTATGAAAAACTGTTTTTT	CASSSTGRYEKLFF
TRBJ2-2	TRBV4-3	NA	NA	TGCGCCAGCAGCCAACCGACTAGTTCGAACACCGGGGAGCTGTTTTTT	CASSQPTSSNTGELFF
TRBJ1-2	TRBV6-5	NA	NA	TGTGCCAGCATTGGGGCCTCAAGGGGGGGCTACACCTTC	CASIGASRGGYTF
TRBJ2-7	TRBV5-1	NA	NA	TGCGCCAGCAGCGTGGCGGGACAGCAGTACGAGCAGTACTTC	CASSVAGQQYEQYF
TRBJ1-3	TRBV6-6	NA	NA	TGTGCCAGCAGTTACTTAGCGACGATCTCTGGAAACACCATATATTTT	CASSYLATISGNTIYF
TRBJ2-6	TRBV19	NA	NA	TGTGCCAGTAGTATGGGACGAAGCTCTGGGGCCAACGTCCTGACTTTC	CASSMGRSSGANVLTF
TRBJ1-1	TRBV5-1	NA	NA	TGCGCCAGCAGCGTGACAGGTGAAGCTTTCTTT	CASSVTGEAFF
TRBJ2-3	TRBV19	NA	NA	TGTGCCAGTAGTATTCTAGAGGGGTTGACAGATACGCAGTATTTT	CASSILEGLTDTQYF